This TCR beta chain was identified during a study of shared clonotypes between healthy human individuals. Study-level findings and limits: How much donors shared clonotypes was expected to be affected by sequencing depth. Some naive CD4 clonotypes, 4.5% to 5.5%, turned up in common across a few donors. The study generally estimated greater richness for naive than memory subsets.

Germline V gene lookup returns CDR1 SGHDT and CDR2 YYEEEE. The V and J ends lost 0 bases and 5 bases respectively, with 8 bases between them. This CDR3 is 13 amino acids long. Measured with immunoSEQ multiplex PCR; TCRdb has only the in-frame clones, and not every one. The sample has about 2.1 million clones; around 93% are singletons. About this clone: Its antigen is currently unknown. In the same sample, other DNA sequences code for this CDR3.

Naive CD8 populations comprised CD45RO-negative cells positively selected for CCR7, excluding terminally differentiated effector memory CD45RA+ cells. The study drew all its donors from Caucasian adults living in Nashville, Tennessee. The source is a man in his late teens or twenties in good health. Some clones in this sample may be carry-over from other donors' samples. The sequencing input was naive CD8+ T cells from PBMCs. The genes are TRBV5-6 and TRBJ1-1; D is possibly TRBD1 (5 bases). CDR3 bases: TGTGCCAGCAGCTTGGGGGGGAGTACTGAAGCTTTCTTT. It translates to CASSLGGSTEAFF.